The 19 T cell receptor beta chains below come from one sample, sequenced in a study of regulatory T cells in long-lasting Graves disease (dated by TCRdb to the early 2020s). The intended sense of this specimen's time point label: persistent/refractory GD, antithyroid drugs over 5 years with positive TRAb. RNA was extracted from PBMCs in TRIzol for both TCR sequencing and RNA sequencing. Receptor libraries were prepared by multiplex PCR. Sequencing was performed on an Illumina HiSeq 4000. TCR beta libraries were built with iRepertoire HTBI primers and Arm-PCR amplification of CDR3 regions. TCRdb took the public reads, trimmed them with fastp at Q25, ran MiXCR for clone calling and kept in-frame beta chains. Each entry is one CDR3 protein sequence, shown with its most common DNA and genes. The sample table records 650,000 to 700,000 distinct CDR3 sequences; around 32% of these occur just once. Around 40% of the sample goes to the ten largest clones.

The starting material was peripheral blood mononuclear cells (PBMCs), obtained when the disease was refractory, from a patient treated with antithyroid drugs. These receptors were taken from a female donor with Graves disease.

The gene calls are TRBV3-1 and TRBJ1-1; 8 bases fit TRBD1. Germline assignment: CDR1 LGHDT and CDR2 YNNKEL (reference sequence). The V segment lost 4 bases and the J segment 4 bases; nucleotides outside the gene matches: 5. The CDR3 totals 14 residues. CDR3 nucleotide sequence: TGTGCCAGCAGCCTGGGACAGGCGTCCACTGAAGCTTTCTTT. Protein sequence: CASSLGQASTEAFF.

This clonotype was seen at least ten times. This rearrangement joins TRBV2 to TRBJ1-1, with D perhaps TRBD1 (5 bases). CDR1 and CDR2 (germline): SNHLY, FYNNEI. V was shortened by 3 bases and J by 4 bases, with 15 bases between the two germline ends. The CDR3 length is 15 residues. The CDR3 DNA follows: TGTGCCAGCAGTGACCGGGACCCCCGAGGCACTGAAGCTTTCTTT. It codes for CASSDRDPRGTEAFF.

The V call is TRBV18, the J call TRBJ2-7; D is unclear. There are 15 residues in the CDR3. Trimming took 3 bases from V and 6 from J, leaving 18 bases between them. CDR1 is KGHSH, CDR2 LQKENI, per germline. Here the CDR3 reads CASSPAPGPMGEQYF. CDR3 sequence (DNA): TGTGCCAGCTCACCTGCACCGGGCCCGATGGGCGAGCAGTACTTC.

This clonotype has only a few counts. The chain links TRBV30 to TRBJ1-4; possibly TRBD1 for D (5 bases). Trimming removed 5 bases at V and 2 bases at J, with 9 bases between. Germline loops: CDR1 GTSNPN, CDR2 SVGIG (reference sequence). The CDR3 is 13 residues long. In nucleotides, the CDR3 is TGTGCCTGGGGGGGTCCGACTAATGAAAAACTGTTTTTT. Its protein is CAWGGPTNEKLFF.

Worth noting for this clonotype: At one end, the junction sequence differs from germline, possibly due to a read error. This chain joins TRBV5-1 and TRBJ2-2; 9 positions match TRBD2. Germline V gene sequence: CDR1 SGHRS, CDR2 YFSETQ. CDR3 length: 15 amino acids. In DNA, the CDR3 is TGTGCCAGCAGCTTAGCGGGAGCGAACACCGGGGAGCTGTTTTTT. Its protein product is CASSLAGANTGELFF.

The genes are TRBV7-2 and TRBJ1-4, with 8 bases lining up with TRBD1. The V segment lost 3 bases and the J segment 8 bases; nucleotides outside the gene matches: 11. CDR1 is SGHTA and CDR2 is FQGNSA in the germline V gene. The CDR3 totals 16 residues. Here the CDR3 DNA reads TGTGCCAGCAGCTTGCGCTCCGGGACAGGTCGGGAAAAACTGTTTTTT. Protein sequence: CASSLRSGTGREKLFF.

The rearrangement uses TRBV10-2 and TRBJ1-2, with D perhaps matching TRBD1 (6 bases). The germline V and J ends were trimmed by 5 bases and 5 bases, with 18 bases remaining between them. The CDR3 loop spans 15 amino acids. Germline assignment: CDR1 WSHSY and CDR2 SAAADI. This CDR3 is CASSPLPQGRYGYTF. CDR3 bases: TGCGCCAGCAGTCCGTTACCCCAGGGGCGGTATGGCTACACCTTC.

DNA for the CDR3: TGTGCCAGCAGTCCCTTGGGGCGGAACAATGAGCAGTTCTTC. It encodes CASSPLGRNNEQFF. The chain recombines TRBV28 with TRBJ2-1, with D perhaps matching TRBD1 (5 bases). Trimming cost V 5 bases and J 5 bases, with 13 bases left between them. CDR3 length equals 14 residues. The germline CDR1 and CDR2 sequences are MDHEN and SYDVKM.

Only a few counts were recorded for this clonotype. The chain employs TRBV6-2 or TRBV6-3 and TRBJ2-3, with D uncertain. V lost 0 bases, J lost 5 bases, and 9 bases lay in between. From germline, CDR1 is MNHEY and CDR2 SVGEGT. CDR3 size: 14 residues. Here the CDR3 DNA reads TGTGCCAGCAGTTACTCGATGGCGGAAGATACGCAGTATTTT. Translating it yields CASSYSMAEDTQYF.

CDR3 in DNA: TGTGCCAGCGCCTTCGGGACAGGGTCGATTATCTACGAGCAGTACTTC. This sequence encodes CASAFGTGSIIYEQYF. The gene calls are TRBV14 and TRBJ2-7; 9 bases line up with TRBD1. J lost 3 bases, V lost 8 bases, and 14 bases had no gene match. Germline CDR1 SGHDN, CDR2 FVKESK. The CDR3 consists of 16 residues.

Points on this clonotype: At one end the junction does not follow the germline gene, possibly because of a read error. The gene calls are TRBV6-1 and TRBJ1-2; D possibly corresponds to TRBD1 (5 bases). Germline V gene sequence: CDR1 MNHNS, CDR2 SASEGT. This CDR3 has 16 residues. The CDR3 DNA follows: TGTGCCAGCAGTGAAGCGCTTGGGGCCCCTAACTCTGGCTACACCTTC. Its translation: CASSEALGAPNSGYTF.

This clonotype occurred a few times. This chain connects TRBV12-3 or TRBV12-4 to TRBJ2-2; D is possibly TRBD2 (5 bases). The CDR3 is 17 residues long. Between the trimmed V and J ends, which lost 4 bases and 4 bases, there was a span of 19 bases. In nucleotides, the CDR3 is TGTGCCAGCAGTTGGGCTGGATTGGTAGGGAGCACCGGGGAGCTGTTTTTT. It encodes CASSWAGLVGSTGELFF.

Many counts were recorded for this clonotype. V is TRBV12-3 or TRBV12-4 and J is TRBJ1-1, with D unclear. V was shortened by 7 bases and J by 8 bases, with 20 bases between the two germline ends. The CDR3 totals 14 residues. The DNA of the CDR3 is TGTGCCAGCACCTTGGACTCCAAAGACGGGGAAGCTTTCTTT. It specifies CASTLDSKDGEAFF.

This clonotype appeared many times. The rearrangement uses TRBV2 and TRBJ1-1; D remains ambiguous. CDR3 length equals 14 residues. Germline assignment: CDR1 SNHLY and CDR2 FYNNEI. V lost 6 bases to trimming and J lost 5 bases, with 16 bases between them. CDR3 sequence reads: CASRGLRERTEAFF. Here the CDR3 DNA reads TGTGCCAGCAGAGGGCTACGGGAGAGGACTGAAGCTTTCTTT.

This clonotype was picked up many times. V is TRBV12-3 or TRBV12-4 and J is TRBJ1-2, with TRBD1 matching 9 bases. Unmatched junction bases numbered 4, after V lost 3 bases and J lost 2 bases. The CDR3 spans 15 residues. CDR3 residues: CASSFGTGRNYGYTF. The CDR3 region has the DNA TGTGCCAGCAGTTTCGGGACAGGGCGGAACTATGGCTACACCTTC.

As concerns this clonotype: A read error may explain this, as a much larger clone is one base away. The gene calls are TRBV6-5 and TRBJ1-1; no reliable D call. This CDR3 comprises 14 residues. From germline, CDR1 is MNHEY and CDR2 SVGAGI. CDR3 in DNA: TGTACCAGCAGTTCGGGCCCTTTGGGCACTGAAGCTTTCTTT. Translating gives CTSSSGPLGTEAFF.

Points on this clonotype: A read error may account for a junction end that differs from germline. CDR3 sequence: CASSEGPERNSNQPQHF. The CDR3 DNA follows: TGTGCCAGCAGCGAAGGGCCAGAGCGGAATAGCAATCAGCCCCAGCATTTT. The chain recombines TRBV6-1 with TRBJ1-5; the D is unclear. This CDR3 is 17 amino acids long. CDR1 and CDR2 (germline): MNHNS, SASEGT.

The V call is TRBV11-2, the J call TRBJ2-1, with TRBD1 identical over 9 bases. The CDR3 has 16 amino acids. Germline CDR1 SGHAT, CDR2 FQNNGV. V gave up 5 bases and J gave up 2 bases; unmatched junction bases: 7. The chain's CDR3 is CASSLSWDRAYNEQFF. CDR3 coding DNA: TGTGCCAGCAGCCTAAGCTGGGACAGGGCCTACAATGAGCAGTTCTTC. The full variable domain, rest sourced from reference TRBV11-2 and TRBJ2-1, is EAGVAQSPRYKIIEKRQSVAFWCNPISGHATLYWYQQILGQGPKLLIQFQNNGVVDDSQLPKDRFSAERLKGVDSTLKIQPAKLEDSAVYLCASSLSWDRAYNEQFFGPGTRLTVL.

This clonotype was seen only a few times. V and J are TRBV6-1 and TRBJ2-7, with D maybe TRBD1 (7 bases). The germline V gene has CDR1 MNHNS and CDR2 SASEGT. Trimming removed 7 bases from V and 2 bases from J, with 12 bases in between. The CDR3 has 13 amino acids. The CDR3 sequence: CASNGGTAYEQYF. DNA for the CDR3: TGTGCCAGCAACGGCGGGACAGCCTACGAGCAGTACTTC.